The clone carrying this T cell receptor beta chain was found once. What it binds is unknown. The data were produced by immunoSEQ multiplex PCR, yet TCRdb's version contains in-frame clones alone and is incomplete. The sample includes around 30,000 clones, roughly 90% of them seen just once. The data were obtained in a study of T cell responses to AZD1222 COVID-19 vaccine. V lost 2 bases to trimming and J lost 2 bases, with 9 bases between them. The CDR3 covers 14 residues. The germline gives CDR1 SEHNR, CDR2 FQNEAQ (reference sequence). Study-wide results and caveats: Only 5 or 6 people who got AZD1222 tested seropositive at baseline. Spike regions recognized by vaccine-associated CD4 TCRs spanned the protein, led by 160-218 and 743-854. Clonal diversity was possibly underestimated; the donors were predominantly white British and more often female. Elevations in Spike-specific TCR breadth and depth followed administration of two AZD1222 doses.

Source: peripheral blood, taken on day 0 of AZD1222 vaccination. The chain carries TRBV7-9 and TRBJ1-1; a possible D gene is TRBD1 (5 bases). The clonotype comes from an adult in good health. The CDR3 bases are TGTGCCAGCAGCTTAAAACAGGTCAACACTGAAGCTTTCTTT. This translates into CASSLKQVNTEAFF.